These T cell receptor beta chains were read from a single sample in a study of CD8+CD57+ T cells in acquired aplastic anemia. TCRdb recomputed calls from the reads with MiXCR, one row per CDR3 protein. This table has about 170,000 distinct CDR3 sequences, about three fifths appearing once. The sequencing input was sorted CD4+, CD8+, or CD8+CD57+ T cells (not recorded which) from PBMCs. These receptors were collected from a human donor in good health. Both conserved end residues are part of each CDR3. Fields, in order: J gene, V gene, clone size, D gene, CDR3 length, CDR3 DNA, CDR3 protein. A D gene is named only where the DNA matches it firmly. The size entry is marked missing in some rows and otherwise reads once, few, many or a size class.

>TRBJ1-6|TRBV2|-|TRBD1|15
TGTGCCAGCAGTTGGACAGGGGGCGTCGGGTCACCCCTCCACTTT
CASSWTGGVGSPLHF
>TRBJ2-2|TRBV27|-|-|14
TGTGCCAGCAGTCCGACAGGCTACACCGGGGAGCTGTTTTTT
CASSPTGYTGELFF
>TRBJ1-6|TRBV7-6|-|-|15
TGTGCCAGCAGCTTCCTAACAGGTTATAATTCACCCCTCCACTTT
CASSFLTGYNSPLHF
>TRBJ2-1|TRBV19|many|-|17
TGTGCCAGTAGTAAAGGGTGGGGGCGGGACGGGTACAATGAGCAGTTCTTC
CASSKGWGRDGYNEQFF
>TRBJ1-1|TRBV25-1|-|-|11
TGTGCCGAATTGCCGAACACTGAAGCTTTCTTT
CAELPNTEAFF
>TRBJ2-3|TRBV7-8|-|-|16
TGTGCCAGCAGAGCCGGGGCAGAGCGTTTCGCAGATACGCAGTATTTT
CASRAGAERFADTQYF
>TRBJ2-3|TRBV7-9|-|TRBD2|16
TGTGCCAGCAGCCGACTAGCGGTCCAGCCCGCAGATACGCAGTATTTT
CASSRLAVQPADTQYF
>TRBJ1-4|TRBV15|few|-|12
TGTGCCACCAGCCAATTGGAGGGAAAACTGTTTTTT
CATSQLEGKLFF
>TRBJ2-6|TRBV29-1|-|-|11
TGCAGCGTAACTGGGGCCAACGTCCTGACTTTC
CSVTGANVLTF
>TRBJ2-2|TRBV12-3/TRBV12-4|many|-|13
TGTGCCAGCAGTTTGGTATCCACCGGGGAGCTGTTTTTT
CASSLVSTGELFF
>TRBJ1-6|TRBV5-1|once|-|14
TGCGCCAGCAGCGGGGTCTGGGGTAATTCACCCCTCCACTTT
CASSGVWGNSPLHF
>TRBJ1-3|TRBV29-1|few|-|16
TGCAGCGTTGAACTATTCGAGGGGAGCAGAGGAAACACCATATATTTT
CSVELFEGSRGNTIYF
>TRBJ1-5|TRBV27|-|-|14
TGTGCCAGCAGCCTTGGGCCCAACTATCAGCCCCAGCATTTT
CASSLGPNYQPQHF
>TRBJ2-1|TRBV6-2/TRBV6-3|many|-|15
TGTGCCAGCAGTTACGGCGGGAACTCCTACAATGAGCAGTTCTTC
CASSYGGNSYNEQFF
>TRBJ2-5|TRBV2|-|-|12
TGTGCCAGCAATCAAGATATGGAGACCCAGTACTTC
CASNQDMETQYF
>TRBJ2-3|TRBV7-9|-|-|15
TGTGCCAGCAGCGTGGGCAGGGTTGGGACAGATACGCAGTATTTT
CASSVGRVGTDTQYF
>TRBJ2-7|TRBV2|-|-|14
TGTGCCAGCAGTCTTGGACAGTTAAGCTACGAGCAGTACTTC
CASSLGQLSYEQYF
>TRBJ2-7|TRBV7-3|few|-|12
TGTGCCAGCAGCTCCGCGCGAGACGAGCAGTACTTC
CASSSARDEQYF
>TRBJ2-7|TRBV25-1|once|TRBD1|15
TGTGCCAGCAGTGGGCCCTCCGGGACAGACTACGAGCAGTACTTC
CASSGPSGTDYEQYF
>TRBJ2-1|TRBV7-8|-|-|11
TGTGCCAGCAGCTCCGACCTGAGGCAGTTCTTC
CASSSDLRQFF
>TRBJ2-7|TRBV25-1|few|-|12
TGTGCTAGAGATACGCAGGCCTACGAGCAGTACTTC
CARDTQAYEQYF
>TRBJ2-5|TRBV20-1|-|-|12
TGCAGTGCTAGTCAAGGGGATGAGACCCAGTACTTC
CSASQGDETQYF
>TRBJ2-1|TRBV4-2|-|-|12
TGTGCCAGCAGCCATGGACCCAATGAGCAGTTCTTC
CASSHGPNEQFF
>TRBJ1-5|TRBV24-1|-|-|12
TGTGCCACCAGTGATTCAAATCAGCCCCAGCATTTT
CATSDSNQPQHF
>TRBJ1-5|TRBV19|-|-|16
TGTGCCAGTAGTTACTACAGGGCCGATAGCAATCAGCCCCAGCATTTT
CASSYYRADSNQPQHF
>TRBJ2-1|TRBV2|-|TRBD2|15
TGTGCCAGCAGGGAGAGGACTAGCTCCTACAATGAGCAGTTCTTC
CASRERTSSYNEQFF
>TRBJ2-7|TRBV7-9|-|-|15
TGTGCCAGCAACCCGGTTTTAGGGGGCTCCTACGAGCAGTACTTC
CASNPVLGGSYEQYF
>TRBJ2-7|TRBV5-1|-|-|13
TGCGCCAGCAGCGGGACGGTAACCTACGAGCAGTACTTC
CASSGTVTYEQYF
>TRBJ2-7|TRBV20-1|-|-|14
TGCAGTGCTATACAGGACGGATTTTCAAACCGGGAGTACTTC
CSAIQDGFSNREYF
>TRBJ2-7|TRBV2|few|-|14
TGTGCCAGCAGGAGGGGCGGGAACTCCTACGAGCAGTACTTC
CASRRGGNSYEQYF
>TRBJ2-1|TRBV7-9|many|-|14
TGTGCCAGCAGCTCGCACTCTCCGGAGAATAAGCAGTTCTTC
CASSSHSPENKQFF